The 12 T cell receptor beta chains below were found in one sample sequenced in a study of stem cell transplantation in POMP-related autoinflammatory disease. The protocol was immunoSEQ multiplex PCR, while the TCRdb copy is restricted to in-frame clones and leaves out a portion. The table lists some 10,000 clones, 70% to 80% of them singletons, with just over 4.5% in the top ten. The input for sequencing was CD4+ T cells from PBMCs, taken after stem cell transplantation. The receptor source for this set is a human patient with POMP-related autoinflammation and immune dysregulation (PRAID). Some T cells may have originated in the graft donor.

The chain carries TRBV5-4 and TRBJ2-3, with TRBD1 matching 8 bases. Trimming removed 4 bases from V and 5 bases from J; junction bases left unmatched: 9. From germline, CDR1 is SGHNT and CDR2 YYREEE (reference sequence). This CDR3 contains 15 residues. The CDR3 DNA reads TGTGCCAGCAGCCGACGAGACAGGGGTGAAGATACGCAGTATTTT. The encoded protein is CASSRRDRGEDTQYF. The whole variable domain, remainder taken from reference TRBV5-4 and TRBJ2-3, is ETGVTQSPTHLIKTRGQQVTLRCSSQSGHNTVSWYQQALGQGPQFIFQYYREEENGRGNFPPRFSGLQFPNYSSELNVNALELDDSALYLCASSRRDRGEDTQYFGPGTRLTVL.

The V gene is TRBV5-1, the J gene TRBJ1-5; D uncertain. Germline V lookup: CDR1 SGHRS, CDR2 YFSETQ. This CDR3 region has 15 residues. V lost 0 bases and J 7 bases, leaving 14 bases between the germline ends. The chain's CDR3 is CASSLGSDVGQPQHF. CDR3 nucleotides: TGCGCCAGCAGCTTGGGGTCGGATGTGGGCCAGCCCCAGCATTTT.

Only one count was recorded for this clone. J is TRBJ2-5 and V is TRBV28; D is perhaps TRBD2 (6 bases). Germline V gene sequence: CDR1 MDHEN, CDR2 SYDVKM. The CDR3 extends over 14 amino acids. V gave up 9 bases and J gave up 9 bases, with 23 bases separating them. CDR3 bases: TGTGCCAGTCACGGGACTGAGATAAGAGTGGCCCAGTACTTC. Its protein product is CASHGTEIRVAQYF.

V is TRBV6-5 and J is TRBJ2-1; TRBD2 is a possible D gene (6 bases). The CDR3 is 12 amino acids. Germline V gene data show CDR1 as MNHEY and CDR2 as SVGAGI. V lost 6 bases and J lost 4, with 7 bases in between. DNA of the CDR3: TGTGCCAGCAGGGGACTTTACAATGAGCAGTTCTTC. It yields the protein CASRGLYNEQFF.

The rearrangement links TRBV6-5 to TRBJ1-2, with 8 bases fitting TRBD1. With V trimmed by 7 bases and J by 4 bases, 8 bases remained unmatched. Germline values: CDR1 MNHEY, CDR2 SVGAGI. This CDR3 is 14 amino acids long. This chain's CDR3 is CASKSGQGGYGYTF. DNA of the CDR3: TGTGCCAGCAAATCCGGACAGGGAGGCTATGGCTACACCTTC.

The CDR3 nucleotides are TGTGCCAGCAGCAAAATTGGGACAGGGGGCTATGGCTACACCTTC. This sequence encodes CASSKIGTGGYGYTF. V usage is TRBV21-1 and J usage is TRBJ1-2; the D call TRBD1 from the table was never checked on the DNA. TRBV21-1 is an annotated pseudogene. The CDR3 is 15 amino acids.

Only a few counts were recorded for this clone. The V and J genes are TRBV3-1 (or the pseudogene TRBV3-2) and TRBJ2-2, with a weak D call TRBD2 (5 bases). Looked up from germline, CDR1 is LGHDT and CDR2 is YNNKEL (reference sequence). The CDR3 totals 14 residues. Trimming shortened V by 5 bases and J by 4 bases, and 11 bases separated the two germline ends. CDR3 protein: CASSLTTSTGELFF. The DNA for the CDR3 is TGTGCCAGCAGCTTGACTACTTCCACCGGGGAGCTGTTTTTT.

V is TRBV25-1 and J is TRBJ2-2, with D unclear. The CDR3 extends over 14 amino acids. The germline V gene encodes CDR1 MGHDK and CDR2 SYGVNS. The V end lost 6 bases, the J end lost 5 bases, and 13 bases lay between the germline ends. Here the CDR3 DNA reads TGTGCCAGCAGAGGCGGAGCCTATACCGGGGAGCTGTTTTTT. It yields the protein CASRGGAYTGELFF. The variable domain in full, with the rest retrieved from reference TRBV25-1 and TRBJ2-2, is EADIYQTPRYLVIGTGKKITLECSQTMGHDKMYWYQQDPGMELHLIHYSYGVNSTEKGDLSSESTVSRIRTEHFPLTLESARPSHTSQYLCASRGGAYTGELFFGEGSRLTVL.

The V gene is TRBV24-1, the J gene TRBJ2-1; TRBD2 matches at 13 bases. The length of the CDR3 is 16 residues. V lost 3 bases and J lost 9; bases outside the gene matches: 7. Germline loops: CDR1 KGHDR, CDR2 SFDVKD. CDR3 coding DNA: TGTGCCACCAGTGATACCGGACTAGCGGGAGCGATTGAGCAGTTCTTC. It specifies CATSDTGLAGAIEQFF.

The chain is built from TRBV7-3 and TRBJ2-5; 13 nucleotides agree with TRBD2. With V trimmed by 5 bases and J by 5 bases, 11 bases remained unmatched. Germline V gene data show CDR1 as SGHTA and CDR2 as FQGTGA. The CDR3 covers 17 residues. CDR3 in amino acids: CASSPGTSGTFAETQYF. CDR3 DNA: TGTGCCAGCAGCCCCGGGACTAGCGGGACTTTCGCGGAGACCCAGTACTTC.

This clone turned up a few times. The rearrangement uses TRBV10-3 and TRBJ2-7; D is perhaps TRBD1 or TRBD2 (5 bases each). The CDR3 consists of 14 residues. Germline CDR1 ENHRY, CDR2 SYGVKD. Trimming removed 8 bases from V and 5 bases from J, with 19 bases in between. The CDR3 spells CAIRGGLGDHEQYF. For the CDR3, the DNA is TGTGCCATCCGAGGAGGATTAGGGGACCACGAGCAGTACTTC.

The rearrangement links TRBV4-3 to TRBJ1-3; D gene ambiguous. This CDR3 has 15 residues. V lost 1 base and J lost 4, with 11 bases in between. Germline V gene sequence: CDR1 LGHNA, CDR2 YSLEER. CDR3 protein: CASSQVFGVGNTIYF. The CDR3 DNA reads TGCGCCAGCAGCCAAGTTTTTGGAGTCGGAAACACCATATATTTT.